The rows below give T cell receptor beta chains drawn from one sample of a study of T cells after yellow fever vaccination. In TCRdb, the 5' RACE reads were re-called with MiXCR into one record per CDR3 protein. The sample carries fewer than 450,000 distinct CDR3 sequences, approximately 3.9% recorded once. Source: PBMCs, taken 5 days after the yellow fever booster vaccination. Every receptor here comes from a man in his late teens or twenties who received the YFV17D yellow fever vaccine. CDR3s include the opening cysteine and the closing phenylalanine or tryptophan. A D gene is named only where the DNA matches it firmly. Size tells how often a clone was seen (once, few, many) or the class of an expanded clone, and some rows leave it out.

v_gene: TRBV5-1
d_gene: NA
abundance: few
j_gene: TRBJ1-6
CDR3nt: TGCGCCAGCAACCCCACGAGCTCCTATAATTCACCCCTCCACTTT
CDR3aa: CASNPTSSYNSPLHF

v_gene: TRBV5-1
d_gene: NA
abundance: NA
j_gene: TRBJ1-2
CDR3nt: TGCGCCAGCAGCCAACTACCCCCGGCGGATGGCTACACCTTC
CDR3aa: CASSQLPPADGYTF

v_gene: TRBV6-5
d_gene: NA
abundance: few
j_gene: TRBJ2-5
CDR3nt: TGTGCCAGCACTCAGGCCGGAAAGAAAGAGACCCAGTACTTC
CDR3aa: CASTQAGKKETQYF

v_gene: TRBV15
d_gene: NA
abundance: few
j_gene: TRBJ1-4
CDR3nt: TGTGCCACCAGCAGCGGGACATCCGATGAAAAACTGTTTTTT
CDR3aa: CATSSGTSDEKLFF

v_gene: TRBV5-1
d_gene: NA
abundance: few
j_gene: TRBJ1-4
CDR3nt: TGCGCCAGCAGCCGGGGGCCGCGAGATGAAAAACTGTTTTTT
CDR3aa: CASSRGPRDEKLFF

v_gene: TRBV6-5
d_gene: NA
abundance: NA
j_gene: TRBJ1-6
CDR3nt: TGTGCCAGCAGTTACTCGTATCGGGGGGGGTCACCCCTCCACTTT
CDR3aa: CASSYSYRGGSPLHF

v_gene: TRBV4-2
d_gene: NA
abundance: many
j_gene: TRBJ2-7
CDR3nt: TGTGCCAGCAGCCAAGTGCGAGAAAAAGCCTACGAGCAGTACTTC
CDR3aa: CASSQVREKAYEQYF

v_gene: TRBV7-2
d_gene: NA
abundance: many
j_gene: TRBJ1-2
CDR3nt: TGTGCCAGCAGTCTTACCCCACACGGGGGCTACACCTTC
CDR3aa: CASSLTPHGGYTF

v_gene: TRBV6-1
d_gene: NA
abundance: few
j_gene: TRBJ2-3
CDR3nt: TGTGCCAGCAGTGAAACCGGGGTGGTTAGCACAGATACGCAGTATTTT
CDR3aa: CASSETGVVSTDTQYF

v_gene: TRBV5-6
d_gene: TRBD2
abundance: few
j_gene: TRBJ2-5
CDR3nt: TGTGCCAGCAGCTTCGGACTAGCGGGTGGGAGTAAGACCCAGTACTTC
CDR3aa: CASSFGLAGGSKTQYF

v_gene: TRBV3-1
d_gene: NA
abundance: NA
j_gene: TRBJ2-6
CDR3nt: TGTGCCAGCAGCATCAGGGCTTCTGGGGCCAACGTCCTGACTTTC
CDR3aa: CASSIRASGANVLTF

v_gene: TRBV20-1
d_gene: NA
abundance: many
j_gene: TRBJ2-7
CDR3nt: TGCAGTGCCCGACCGGGGGCCCGATCCTACGAGCAGTACTTC
CDR3aa: CSARPGARSYEQYF

v_gene: TRBV21-1
d_gene: NA
abundance: few
j_gene: TRBJ1-4
CDR3nt: TGTGCCAGCAGCAAAGAGCGGCAGGTCCCTAATGAAAAACTGTTTTTT
CDR3aa: CASSKERQVPNEKLFF

v_gene: TRBV5-5
d_gene: NA
abundance: NA
j_gene: TRBJ2-5
CDR3nt: TGTGCCAGCAGCCGGGCACTCAGAATACTTCAAGAGACCCAGTACTTC
CDR3aa: CASSRALRILQETQYF

v_gene: TRBV6-2/TRBV6-3
d_gene: NA
abundance: few
j_gene: TRBJ2-3
CDR3nt: TGTGCCAGCACCATCAGCAGGTCACCCACAGATACGCAGTATTTT
CDR3aa: CASTISRSPTDTQYF

v_gene: TRBV7-2
d_gene: TRBD1
abundance: many
j_gene: TRBJ2-6
CDR3nt: TGTGCCAGCAGCTTAGATGGGACAGGGAGGGCTGGGGCCAACGTCCTGACTTTC
CDR3aa: CASSLDGTGRAGANVLTF

v_gene: TRBV7-9
d_gene: NA
abundance: many
j_gene: TRBJ1-4
CDR3nt: TGTGCCAGCAGCGTGACCGGTCAGCTGTTTTTT
CDR3aa: CASSVTGQLFF

v_gene: TRBV18
d_gene: NA
abundance: few
j_gene: TRBJ1-4
CDR3nt: TGTGCCAGCTCACCAGTACAGTTTGCAACTAATGAAAAACTGTTTTTT
CDR3aa: CASSPVQFATNEKLFF

v_gene: TRBV20-1
d_gene: NA
abundance: few
j_gene: TRBJ2-3
CDR3nt: TGCAGTGCTCTCAGGACTAGCACAGATACGCAGTATTTT
CDR3aa: CSALRTSTDTQYF

v_gene: TRBV5-1
d_gene: TRBD2
abundance: NA
j_gene: TRBJ2-5
CDR3nt: TGCGCCAGCAGCTTGTTCCCTAGCGGGGACCAAGAGACCCAGTACTTC
CDR3aa: CASSLFPSGDQETQYF

v_gene: TRBV6-6
d_gene: NA
abundance: few
j_gene: TRBJ1-1
CDR3nt: TGTGCCAGCAGTTACTTCTTACAGGAGGACACTGAAGCTTTCTTT
CDR3aa: CASSYFLQEDTEAFF

v_gene: TRBV20-1
d_gene: NA
abundance: NA
j_gene: TRBJ1-2
CDR3nt: TGCAGTGCGAACAGGGCGGTTGACTATGGCTACACCTTC
CDR3aa: CSANRAVDYGYTF

v_gene: TRBV28
d_gene: NA
abundance: many
j_gene: TRBJ1-1
CDR3nt: TGTGCCAGCATCCTCCGAGGGAGCCCAATGAACACTGAAGCTTTCTTT
CDR3aa: CASILRGSPMNTEAFF

v_gene: TRBV6-5
d_gene: NA
abundance: many
j_gene: TRBJ2-1
CDR3nt: TGTGCCAGCAGTTACTCGGCTAGAAATGAGCAGTTCTTC
CDR3aa: CASSYSARNEQFF

v_gene: TRBV5-5
d_gene: NA
abundance: NA
j_gene: TRBJ2-1
CDR3nt: TGTGCCAGCAGCTTGTTTATGGAGGGACACCGGCAGTTCTTC
CDR3aa: CASSLFMEGHRQFF

v_gene: TRBV14
d_gene: NA
abundance: NA
j_gene: TRBJ2-5
CDR3nt: TGTGCCAGCAGCTACAATCCAGGCGAGACCCAGTACTTC
CDR3aa: CASSYNPGETQYF

v_gene: TRBV9
d_gene: TRBD1
abundance: NA
j_gene: TRBJ2-7
CDR3nt: TGTGCCAGCAGCCCCGGGACAGGGAACGAGCAGTACTTC
CDR3aa: CASSPGTGNEQYF

v_gene: TRBV3-1
d_gene: TRBD2
abundance: few
j_gene: TRBJ2-3
CDR3nt: TGTGCCAGCAGCTTTAGCGGGACCACAGATACGCAGTATTTT
CDR3aa: CASSFSGTTDTQYF

v_gene: TRBV7-2
d_gene: TRBD2
abundance: NA
j_gene: TRBJ2-3
CDR3nt: TGTGCCAGCAGCTTAGGTCTAGCGGGGGGCGCCCCGTATTTT
CDR3aa: CASSLGLAGGAPYF

v_gene: TRBV5-1
d_gene: NA
abundance: NA
j_gene: TRBJ1-5
CDR3nt: TGCGCCAGCAGCTTGGGCAGCTATCAGCCCCAGCATTTT
CDR3aa: CASSLGSYQPQHF

v_gene: TRBV6-6
d_gene: NA
abundance: many
j_gene: TRBJ2-5
CDR3nt: TGTGCCAGCAGTTCTCAGGGGCGAGAGACCCAGTACTTC
CDR3aa: CASSSQGRETQYF

v_gene: TRBV6-5
d_gene: TRBD2
abundance: many
j_gene: TRBJ2-5
CDR3nt: TGTGCCAGCAGTACCTGGGTAGCGGGGGACCGGGGAGAGACCCAGTACTTC
CDR3aa: CASSTWVAGDRGETQYF

v_gene: TRBV5-1
d_gene: NA
abundance: NA
j_gene: TRBJ1-1
CDR3nt: TGCGCCAGCAGGGGCGGCTCAGTTCGGGCTGAAGCTTTCTTT
CDR3aa: CASRGGSVRAEAFF

v_gene: TRBV9
d_gene: NA
abundance: many
j_gene: TRBJ2-1
CDR3nt: TGTGCCAGCAGCCCACCGCCCGGGGGATACAATGAGCAGTTCTTC
CDR3aa: CASSPPPGGYNEQFF

v_gene: TRBV30
d_gene: TRBD2
abundance: NA
j_gene: TRBJ2-3
CDR3nt: TGTGCCTGCCCCATAGCGGGGGGGAGCACAGATACGCAGTATTTT
CDR3aa: CACPIAGGSTDTQYF

v_gene: TRBV6-1
d_gene: NA
abundance: many
j_gene: TRBJ1-1
CDR3nt: TGTGCCAGCGGGGGGAACACTAACACTGAAGCTTTCTTT
CDR3aa: CASGGNTNTEAFF

v_gene: TRBV7-3
d_gene: TRBD1
abundance: many
j_gene: TRBJ2-3
CDR3nt: TGTGCCAGCAGCTTACAGGGGGCGAGCTCAGATACGCAGTATTTT
CDR3aa: CASSLQGASSDTQYF

v_gene: TRBV5-1
d_gene: NA
abundance: NA
j_gene: TRBJ1-2
CDR3nt: TGCGCCAGCAGCTCTCCTGGGTTCAATGGCTACACCTTC
CDR3aa: CASSSPGFNGYTF

v_gene: TRBV7-9
d_gene: TRBD1
abundance: few
j_gene: TRBJ2-1
CDR3nt: TGTGCCAGCAGCTCATCCGGGACAGGGGTACCGTTCTTC
CDR3aa: CASSSSGTGVPFF

v_gene: TRBV18
d_gene: TRBD1
abundance: few
j_gene: TRBJ2-1
CDR3nt: TGTGCCAGCTCACCACTCGGACAGGGGAGGAGTGAGCAGTTCTTC
CDR3aa: CASSPLGQGRSEQFF

v_gene: TRBV5-6
d_gene: NA
abundance: few
j_gene: TRBJ2-5
CDR3nt: TGTGCCAGCAGCCTTGTCCTGAAGGAGACCCAGTACTTC
CDR3aa: CASSLVLKETQYF

v_gene: TRBV29-1
d_gene: TRBD2
abundance: many
j_gene: TRBJ2-3
CDR3nt: TGCAGCGTTGAAGGTTCGCGGGGGACAGATACGCAGTATTTT
CDR3aa: CSVEGSRGTDTQYF

v_gene: TRBV7-9
d_gene: NA
abundance: NA
j_gene: TRBJ1-5
CDR3nt: TGTGCCAGCAGCTTAGGGGGGATTCAGCCCCAGCATTTT
CDR3aa: CASSLGGIQPQHF

v_gene: TRBV10-3
d_gene: NA
abundance: few
j_gene: TRBJ2-3
CDR3nt: TGTGCCATCAGTGACTCCGGCCAGAAGGGAACAGATACGCAGTATTTT
CDR3aa: CAISDSGQKGTDTQYF

v_gene: TRBV5-1
d_gene: NA
abundance: few
j_gene: TRBJ2-3
CDR3nt: TGCGCCAGCAGCTCCACTTCCAAGAGGGGCACAGATACGCAGTATTTT
CDR3aa: CASSSTSKRGTDTQYF

v_gene: TRBV18
d_gene: NA
abundance: many
j_gene: TRBJ2-2
CDR3nt: TGTGCCAGCTCACCACGGGCAGCGGCTAACACCGGGGAGCTGTTTTTT
CDR3aa: CASSPRAAANTGELFF

v_gene: TRBV20-1
d_gene: NA
abundance: NA
j_gene: TRBJ1-1
CDR3nt: TGCAGTGCTAGGATCGGGACTAGGAACACTGAAGCTTTCTTT
CDR3aa: CSARIGTRNTEAFF

v_gene: TRBV7-9
d_gene: NA
abundance: NA
j_gene: TRBJ1-6
CDR3nt: TGTGCCAGCAGCGGCCGGGGGGGGGCTGGTAATTCACCCCTCCACTTT
CDR3aa: CASSGRGGAGNSPLHF

v_gene: TRBV20-1
d_gene: NA
abundance: many
j_gene: TRBJ1-2
CDR3nt: TGCAGTGCTAGAGATACGGGATATGGCTACACCTTC
CDR3aa: CSARDTGYGYTF

v_gene: TRBV9
d_gene: NA
abundance: NA
j_gene: TRBJ1-4
CDR3nt: TGTGCCAGCAGCGTAGATGGCAGGTCGGCAACTAATGAAAAACTGTTTTTT
CDR3aa: CASSVDGRSATNEKLFF

v_gene: TRBV7-2
d_gene: NA
abundance: few
j_gene: TRBJ1-4
CDR3nt: TGTGCCAGCAGTTCGCCGGGACGGATTAATGAAAAACTGTTTTTT
CDR3aa: CASSSPGRINEKLFF

v_gene: TRBV5-1
d_gene: TRBD2
abundance: few
j_gene: TRBJ2-3
CDR3nt: TGCGCCAGCAGCTTGGCCCGACTAGCGGAAACAGATACGCAGTATTTT
CDR3aa: CASSLARLAETDTQYF

v_gene: TRBV29-1
d_gene: NA
abundance: few
j_gene: TRBJ1-1
CDR3nt: TGCAGCGTAAAAATTCACGAGAACACTGAAGCTTTCTTT
CDR3aa: CSVKIHENTEAFF

v_gene: TRBV7-9
d_gene: NA
abundance: NA
j_gene: TRBJ1-4
CDR3nt: TGTGCCAGCAGTCGAAGCGACCGGAAACTGTTTTTT
CDR3aa: CASSRSDRKLFF

v_gene: TRBV20-1
d_gene: NA
abundance: many
j_gene: TRBJ1-6
CDR3nt: TGCAGTGCAGGAACCTATAATTCACCCCTCCACTTT
CDR3aa: CSAGTYNSPLHF